Below are 32 T cell receptor beta chains sequenced from a single sample in a study of Graves' ophthalmopathy and Graves' hyperthyroidism. Amplified material comprised TCR beta CDR3 regions derived from RNA transcripts. RT-PCR was first run with HTBI primers, then multiplex PCR in a second round. TCRdb recomputed calls from the multiplex PCR reads with MiXCR, one row per CDR3 protein. Of 500,000 to 600,000 distinct CDR3 sequences detected, 39% appear once; the ten largest clones hold roughly 4%. The sequencing input was peripheral blood or thyroid tissue (not recorded which). Receptors were obtained from an adult man with Graves' hyperthyroidism.

This clonotype was counted ten times or more. The chain combines TRBV7-2 with TRBJ1-6; 9 bases fit TRBD1. The V segment lost 1 base and the J segment 9 bases; nucleotides outside the gene matches: 4. Germline CDR1 SGHTA, CDR2 FQGNSA. The CDR3 sequence is 15 residues long. As DNA, the CDR3 is TGTGCCAGCAGCTTAGTCGGGACAGGGTCTTCACCCCTCCACTTT. Its protein product is CASSLVGTGSSPLHF.

The gene calls are TRBV5-5 and TRBJ2-2, with D perhaps matching TRBD1 (7 bases). Trimming took 0 bases from V and 5 from J, leaving 17 bases between them. The germline V gene has CDR1 SGHKS and CDR2 YYEKEE (reference sequence). This CDR3 has 17 residues. The CDR3 DNA reads TGTGCCAGCAGCTTGGTACTACAGGGGAGGCCAACCGGGGAGCTGTTTTTT. Amino acid sequence: CASSLVLQGRPTGELFF.

The chain recombines TRBV24-1 with TRBJ1-2, with D possibly being TRBD1 (6 bases). Germline CDR1 KGHDR, CDR2 SFDVKD. This CDR3 spans 13 amino acids. V lost 8 bases and J 4 bases, leaving 13 bases between the germline ends. The CDR3: CATNGDRSYGYTF. CDR3 in DNA: TGTGCCACCAACGGCGACAGGTCCTATGGCTACACCTTC.

The count of this clonotype is one. The chain links TRBV2 to TRBJ2-7; perhaps D is TRBD1 or TRBD2 (5 bases each). With 7 bases removed from V and 0 bases from J, the gap between germline ends came to 16 bases. The CDR3 is 15 residues long. CDR1 and CDR2 from the germline V gene are SNHLY and FYNNEI. The CDR3 loop is CASKGTATPSYEQYF. DNA for the CDR3: TGTGCCAGCAAAGGGACGGCAACCCCCTCCTACGAGCAGTACTTC.

This clonotype was detected only a few times. V usage is TRBV27 and J usage is TRBJ2-7; 9 bases align to TRBD1. V trimming: 5 bases; J trimming: 7 bases; junction bases outside the gene matches: 6. Germline V CDR1 and CDR2: MNHEY, SMNVEV (reference sequence). CDR3 size: 13 residues. The DNA of the CDR3 is TGTGCCAGCAGTCTAAACAGGGGGCGGGAGCAGTACTTC. This translates into CASSLNRGREQYF.

As for this clonotype: The junction shows a germline mismatch at one end, possibly a read error. The gene calls are TRBV10-3 and TRBJ1-5; D is uncertain. CDR3 length equals 14 residues. Germline V gives CDR1 ENHRY, CDR2 SYGVKD. CDR3 region: CAISASDSNQPRHF. Written as DNA, the CDR3 is TGTGCCATCAGTGCGTCCGATAGCAATCAGCCCCGGCATTTT.

The chain joins TRBV5-1 to TRBJ1-1, with 7 bases lining up with TRBD1. The junction had 6 bases not matched to a gene; V was cut back by 1 base and J by 0 bases. This CDR3 has 16 residues. CDR1 SGHRS and CDR2 YFSETQ come from the germline V gene. The CDR3 is CASSLRPGGLNTEAFF. The CDR3 DNA reads TGCGCCAGCAGCTTGAGGCCAGGGGGGTTGAACACTGAAGCTTTCTTT. Full variable domain (missing parts from reference TRBV5-1 and TRBJ1-1): KAGVTQTPRYLIKTRGQQVTLSCSPISGHRSVSWYQQTPGQGLQFLFEYFSETQRNKGNFPGRFSGRQFSNSRSEMNVSTLELGDSALYLCASSLRPGGLNTEAFFGQGTRLTVV.

Points on this clonotype: One end of the junction is discordant with germline, which a read error may explain. The CDR3 DNA reads TGTGCCAGCAGCTTTTTGGGTCCAACCTACGAGCAGTGCTTC. Translation: CASSFLGPTYEQCF. This chain links TRBV7-9 with TRBJ2-7; D unresolved. CDR3 length equals 14 residues. Germline CDR1 SEHNR, CDR2 FQNEAQ (reference sequence).

This chain joins TRBV19 and TRBJ1-4; D is undetermined. The ends were cut back, 3 bases at V and 12 bases at J, with 11 bases in the middle. The CDR3 runs to 12 residues. Germline V gives CDR1 LNHDA, CDR2 SQIVND (reference sequence). This CDR3 reads CASSIDRTELFF. CDR3 bases: TGTGCCAGTAGTATCGACCGGACCGAACTGTTTTTT.

This clonotype was recorded many times. J is TRBJ1-2 and V is TRBV29-1, with D possibly matching TRBD1 (5 bases). The length of the CDR3 is 15 residues. Between the trimmed V and J ends, which lost 4 bases and 0 bases, there was a span of 15 bases. The germline gives CDR1 SQVTM, CDR2 ANQGSEA. CDR3 in DNA: TGCAGCGTTGGGAGGTTAGGACAAACTAACTATGGCTACACCTTC. Its protein product is CSVGRLGQTNYGYTF.

Concerning this clonotype itself: A much larger clone lies a single base off, so this may be a read error. The J gene is TRBJ2-7, the V gene TRBV2, with D possibly being TRBD1 (6 bases). V lost 3 bases to trimming and J lost 3 bases, with 9 bases between them. The CDR3 is 13 residues long. Germline V gene lookup returns CDR1 SNHLY and CDR2 FYNNEI. CDR3 DNA: TGTGCCAGCAGTGACGAGGACAGCTACGAGCAGTACTTC. Encoded protein: CASSDEDSYEQYF.

The chain is built from TRBV2 and TRBJ2-2; 8 bases agree with TRBD1. V lost 0 bases, J lost 7 bases, and 7 bases stayed unmatched. Germline V CDR1 and CDR2: SNHLY, FYNNEI. This CDR3 spans 16 amino acids. CDR3 in amino acids: CASSEAVQGAVGELFF. CDR3 bases: TGTGCCAGCAGTGAAGCAGTGCAGGGGGCGGTCGGGGAGCTGTTTTTT.

This clonotype has ten or more counts. The rearrangement links TRBV29-1 to TRBJ2-2; possible D gene TRBD2, 6 bases. The ends were cut back, 6 bases at V and 3 bases at J, with 14 bases in the middle. The CDR3 totals 14 residues. Germline values: CDR1 SQVTM, CDR2 ANQGSEA. Written as DNA, the CDR3 is TGCAGCGTCCCCGCGGGACGGCACACCGGGGAGCTGTTTTTT. It yields the protein CSVPAGRHTGELFF.

The rearrangement uses TRBV24-1 and TRBJ2-2; TRBD2 agrees at 9 bases. Germline V gene sequence: CDR1 KGHDR, CDR2 SFDVKD. The V gene end was trimmed by 6 bases and the J gene end by 7 bases; junction bases not matched to a gene: 11. This CDR3 has 16 residues. DNA for the CDR3: TGTGCCACCAGTCCAGCGGGAGGCACCTCTTTCGGGGAGCTGTTTTTT. It encodes CATSPAGGTSFGELFF.

About this clonotype: A much larger clone differs from this one at a single base, so this may be a read error. The chain has TRBV2 and TRBJ2-7; D call uncertain. Per the germline V gene, CDR1 is SNHLY and CDR2 is FYNNEI. Trimming took 5 bases from V and 6 from J, leaving 17 bases between them. The CDR3 sequence is 14 residues long. The DNA of the CDR3 is TGTGCCAGCAGTTTTGGGCTGGGTAGTTTCGAGCAGTACTTC. Translation: CASSFGLGSFEQYF.

This clonotype turned up a few times. The chain combines TRBV10-3 with TRBJ2-1; 9 bases are shared with TRBD1. From germline, CDR1 is ENHRY and CDR2 SYGVKD. The CDR3 is made up of 15 amino acids. Trimming cost V 4 bases and J 4 bases; bases outside gene matches: 5. The CDR3 loop reads CAISAGQGGYNEQFF. The CDR3 region has the DNA TGTGCCATCAGTGCGGGACAGGGCGGTTACAATGAGCAGTTCTTC.

The chain uses TRBV7-2 and TRBJ1-5, with D perhaps TRBD1 (5 bases). Trimming cost V 7 bases and J 0 bases, with 10 bases left between them. The CDR3 extends over 14 amino acids. Germline V gene data show CDR1 as SGHTA and CDR2 as FQGNSA. This CDR3 reads CASTIQGSNQPQHF. The CDR3 DNA sequence: TGTGCCAGCACTATCCAGGGTAGCAATCAGCCCCAGCATTTT. The full variable domain, in which reference TRBV7-2 and TRBJ1-5 provide the parts outside the CDR3, is GAGVSQSPSNKVTEKGKDVELRCDPISGHTALYWYRQSLGQGLEFLIYFQGNSAPDKSGLPSDRFSAERTGGSVSTLTIQRTQQEDSAVYLCASTIQGSNQPQHFGDGTRLSIL.

This clonotype was observed many times. The chain uses TRBV5-5 and TRBJ1-5; D is unclear. Germline V gene data show CDR1 as SGHKS and CDR2 as YYEKEE (reference sequence). V was shortened by 0 bases and J by 0 bases, with 10 bases between the two germline ends. The CDR3 sequence is 16 residues long. The CDR3 spells CASSLEWGVSNQPQHF. CDR3 coding DNA: TGTGCCAGCAGCTTGGAATGGGGAGTTAGCAATCAGCCCCAGCATTTT. The full variable domain, in which reference TRBV5-5 and TRBJ1-5 provide the parts outside the CDR3, is DAGVTQSPTHLIKTRGQQVTLRCSPISGHKSVSWYQQVLGQGPQFIFQYYEKEERGRGNFPDRFSARQFPNYSSELNVNALLLGDSALYLCASSLEWGVSNQPQHFGDGTRLSIL.

The rearrangement joins TRBV20-1 to TRBJ2-5; TRBD1 aligns across 9 bases. The CDR3 spans 15 residues. Looked up from germline, CDR1 is DFQATT and CDR2 is SNEGSKA (reference sequence). With V trimmed by 3 bases and J by 9 bases, 14 bases remained unmatched. The CDR3 loop is CSASRRDRVLGAQYF. The CDR3 nucleotides are TGCAGTGCTAGTAGGCGGGACAGGGTCCTGGGGGCCCAGTACTTC.

This clonotype occurred many times. J is TRBJ1-1 and V is TRBV20-1, with D possibly matching TRBD1 (6 bases). The V end was cut by 1 base, the J end by 2 bases, with 17 bases between. Germline V gene lookup returns CDR1 DFQATT and CDR2 SNEGSKA (reference sequence). This CDR3 comprises 16 residues. DNA of the CDR3: TGCAGTGCTAGAGTTGGGTACAGGGTTCGCAACACTGAAGCTTTCTTT. Translation: CSARVGYRVRNTEAFF.

This clonotype was counted a single time. The chain joins TRBV7-4 to TRBJ1-6, with 8 bases identical to TRBD1. This CDR3 contains 15 residues. V gave up 5 bases and J gave up 7 bases; unmatched junction bases: 7. The germline CDR1 and CDR2 sequences are SGHVT and SQSDAQ. CDR3 nucleotide sequence: TGTGCCAGCAGCCCCTCGGACAGGGCAAATTCACCCCTCCACTTT. It encodes CASSPSDRANSPLHF. Full variable domain (outside the CDR3, taken from reference TRBV7-4 and TRBJ1-6): GAGVSQSPRYKVAKRGRDVALRCDSISGHVTLYWYRQTLGQGSEVLTYSQSDAQRDKSGRPSGRFSAERPERSVSTLKIQRTEQGDSAVYLCASSPSDRANSPLHFGNGTRLTVT.

About this clonotype itself: A much larger clone lies one base from this, so it may be a read error. The chain joins TRBV29-1 to TRBJ1-1, with 9 nucleotides matching TRBD1. CDR1 and CDR2 from the germline V gene are SQVTM and ANQGSEA. CDR3 length: 16 residues. CDR3 bases: TGCAGCGTTGATGGCTGGACAGGGGAGGAGAACACTGAAGCTTCCTTT. Translating gives CSVDGWTGEENTEASF.

This chain uses TRBV19 with TRBJ2-7; D remains ambiguous. CDR3 length: 15 residues. Per germline, CDR1 LNHDA and CDR2 SQIVND (reference sequence). With 4 bases removed from V and 7 bases from J, the gap between germline ends came to 20 bases. DNA of the CDR3: TGTGCCAGTAGTAAGGCAATCGGGTACACCGGGGAGCAGTACTTC. The encoded protein is CASSKAIGYTGEQYF.

This clonotype was recorded many times. V and J are TRBV6-1 and TRBJ2-5; tentative D call: TRBD2 (6 bases). Germline values: CDR1 MNHNS, CDR2 SASEGT. V shed 3 bases and J shed 2 bases, with 13 bases lying between them. The CDR3 spans 15 residues. This CDR3 reads CASSEASGLQETQYF. In DNA, the CDR3 is TGTGCCAGCAGTGAGGCTTCGGGACTGCAAGAGACCCAGTACTTC.

The chain recombines TRBV20-1 with TRBJ2-7, with 7 bases aligning to TRBD2. The CDR3 sequence is 11 residues long. Germline lookup yields CDR1 DFQATT and CDR2 SNEGSKA (reference sequence). After removal of 4 bases from V and 7 bases from J, the junction contained 4 bases not matched to a gene. CDR3 sequence (DNA): TGCAGTGCTACCGACGGGAGGGAGCAGTACTTC. Encoded protein: CSATDGREQYF.

On this clonotype: No DNA is shown, since the ends of the CDR3 on it are uncertain; the CDR3 is the one TCRdb lists. This rearrangement joins TRBV5-1 to TRBJ2-2. CDR1 and CDR2 (germline): SGHRS, YFSETQ. The CDR3 length equals 14 residues, ends included. The CDR3 loop is CASSVDVTTGSCFF.

The genes are TRBV5-4 and TRBJ2-5; D unclear. V lost 4 bases and J 10 bases, leaving 14 bases between the germline ends. The CDR3 sequence is 12 residues long. The germline CDR1 and CDR2 sequences are SGHNT and YYREEE (reference sequence). The CDR3 nucleotides are TGTGCCAGCAGCCCCGGCGCAGGCGTCCAGTACTTC. Translating it yields CASSPGAGVQYF.

This chain uses TRBV7-8 with TRBJ1-3, with D perhaps TRBD1 (5 bases). Germline loops: CDR1 SGHVS, CDR2 FQNEAQ. V was clipped by 11 bases and J by 3 bases, with 17 bases between them. The CDR3 is 14 amino acids. The CDR3 reads CAWGEGSLGNTIYF. The CDR3 region has the DNA TGTGCCTGGGGGGAAGGGAGTCTTGGAAACACCATATATTTT. Variable domain in full (rest from reference TRBV7-8 and TRBJ1-3): GAGVSQSPRYKVAKRGQDVALRCDPISGHVSLFWYQQALGQGPEFLTYFQNEAQLDKSGLPSDRFFAERPEGSVSTLKIQRTQQEDSAVYLCAWGEGSLGNTIYFGEGSWLTVV.

The J gene is TRBJ1-2, the V gene TRBV5-6, with a tentative D call TRBD1 (5 bases). V was shortened by 5 bases and J by 4 bases, with 18 bases between the two germline ends. Germline loops: CDR1 SGHDT, CDR2 YYEEEE. CDR3 size: 15 residues. DNA for the CDR3: TGTGCCAGCAGTTCGGGGGGGGTCCCTGGCTATGGCTACACCTTC. Residues: CASSSGGVPGYGYTF.

This clonotype was seen a few times. The chain joins TRBV7-2 to TRBJ2-3, with 9 bases lining up with TRBD2. Trimming removed 5 bases from V and 9 bases from J; junction bases left unmatched: 6. Germline loops: CDR1 SGHTA, CDR2 FQGNSA. The CDR3 covers 13 residues. CDR3 protein: CASSPYTSGTQYF. The CDR3 nucleotides read TGTGCCAGCAGCCCCTATACTAGCGGGACGCAGTATTTT.

This clonotype was detected ten times or more. This chain joins TRBV7-9 and TRBJ2-2, with a tentative D call TRBD2 (7 bases). Germline values: CDR1 SEHNR, CDR2 FQNEAQ (reference sequence). The CDR3 has 15 residues. The V and J ends lost 4 bases and 3 bases respectively, with 12 bases between them. This CDR3 is CASSSGGPYTGELFF. The CDR3 bases are TGTGCCAGCAGCTCCGGGGGGCCCTACACCGGGGAGCTGTTTTTT.

This clonotype was observed many times. This chain uses TRBV7-2 with TRBJ2-3; TRBD2 aligns across 7 bases. This CDR3 has 14 residues. Looked up from germline, CDR1 is SGHTA and CDR2 is FQGNSA. V lost 1 base to trimming and J lost 6 bases; unmatched junction nucleotides: 4. In nucleotides, the CDR3 is TGTGCCAGCAGCTTAGGCGGGAGATACGATACGCAGTATTTT. This codes for CASSLGGRYDTQYF. Together with reference TRBV7-2 and TRBJ2-3, the CDR3 gives the full variable domain: GAGVSQSPSNKVTEKGKDVELRCDPISGHTALYWYRQSLGQGLEFLIYFQGNSAPDKSGLPSDRFSAERTGGSVSTLTIQRTQQEDSAVYLCASSLGGRYDTQYFGPGTRLTVL.